The 27 T cell receptor beta chains below were found in one sample sequenced in a study of T cell repertoires in cytomegalovirus infection. TCRdb re-derived calls from the reads in MiXCR, one entry per CDR3 protein. Of fewer than 65,000 distinct CDR3 sequences listed, 15% to 25% are singletons. Antigens for these TCRs are unknown. Sequenced material: CD8+ T cells from cultured PBMCs, taken from culture after CMV antigen stimulation. The source is a human donor in good health (CMV status not recorded). Some clones in this sample may be carry-over from other donors' samples.

The CDR3 bases are TGTGCTAGTGGCGATACAGGAGGGATTAATGGCTACACCTTC. As protein: CASGDTGGINGYTF. The chain has TRBV12-5 and TRBJ1-2, with D possibly matching TRBD1 (5 bases). Germline loops: CDR1 LGHNT, CDR2 FRNRAP. This CDR3 is 14 amino acids long. The V gene lost 6 bases and the J gene lost 6 bases, with 17 bases spanning the gap.

This clonotype has a handful of counts. The chain carries TRBV6-8 and TRBJ2-4, with no clear D. The CDR3 sequence is 15 residues long. Germline lookup yields CDR1 MNHGY and CDR2 SAAAGT. Trimming stripped 0 bases from V and 6 bases from J, with 12 bases between. The CDR3 bases are TGTGCCAGCAGTTACTCGGGGATCCCAACAAACATTCAGTACTTC. Protein product: CASSYSGIPTNIQYF.

This clonotype was recorded many times. V gene TRBV7-9 combines with J gene TRBJ2-6, with D maybe TRBD2 (5 bases). This CDR3 comprises 15 residues. V was clipped by 1 base and J by 4 bases, with 8 bases between them. Germline V gene data show CDR1 as SEHNR and CDR2 as FQNEAQ (reference sequence). The DNA for the CDR3 is TGTGCCAGCAGCTTAGTGGGGAGCGGGGCCAACGTCCTGACTTTC. Its protein product is CASSLVGSGANVLTF.

The chain carries TRBV7-2 and TRBJ2-5; D is perhaps TRBD2 (6 bases). Trimming removed 4 bases from V and 2 bases from J, with 14 bases in between. The CDR3 loop spans 15 amino acids. Germline V CDR1 and CDR2: SGHTA, FQGNSA. CDR3 in DNA: TGTGCCAGCAGCTCACGGGGGACGGGTCAAGAGACCCAGTACTTC. It encodes CASSSRGTGQETQYF.

The rearrangement uses TRBV29-1 and TRBJ1-1; D unresolved. This CDR3 contains 12 residues. Trimming took off 3 bases at V and 0 bases at J, with 5 bases between the two ends. The V gene's germline CDR1 is SQVTM and CDR2 ANQGSEA. CDR3 nucleotide sequence: TGCAGCGTTGATGCTGTGAACACTGAAGCTTTCTTT. Amino acid sequence: CSVDAVNTEAFF.

Judged by abundance, this clonotype is medium-sized. The chain uses TRBV6-2 or TRBV6-3 and TRBJ2-3; TRBD2 matches 7 bases. The CDR3 covers 14 residues. Per germline, CDR1 MNHEY and CDR2 SVGEGT. Trimming at V came to 2 bases and at J to 4 bases, leaving 3 bases not matched to a gene. The CDR3 coding sequence is TGTGCCAGCAGTTACGGGAGGGCCTCAGATACGCAGTATTTT. This codes for CASSYGRASDTQYF.

This rearrangement joins TRBV12-3 or TRBV12-4 to TRBJ1-1; 7 nucleotides agree with TRBD1. The CDR3 has 17 amino acids. V was pared by 6 bases and J by 1 base, with 14 bases of the junction left unmatched. The CDR3 is CASRPVGARQGNTEAFF. In DNA, the CDR3 is TGTGCCAGCAGACCCGTCGGCGCCAGACAGGGGAACACTGAAGCTTTCTTT.

This clonotype came up a few times. The rearrangement joins TRBV7-2 to TRBJ2-7; D is undetermined. V lost 3 bases, J lost 0 bases, and 3 bases lay in between. The length of the CDR3 is 12 residues. Germline V gives CDR1 SGHTA, CDR2 FQGNSA. The CDR3: CASSFISYEQYF. For the CDR3, the DNA is TGTGCCAGCAGCTTTATCTCCTACGAGCAGTACTTC.

This clonotype has more than one count but fewer than ten. The V gene is TRBV5-6, the J gene TRBJ2-1, with 11 bases fitting TRBD2. There are 15 residues in the CDR3. The germline V gene encodes CDR1 SGHDT and CDR2 YYEEEE. V trimming: 1 base; J trimming: 6 bases; junction bases outside the gene matches: 3. The CDR3, as DNA: TGTGCCAGCAGCTTGTACCTAGCGGGAGGCAATGAGCAGTTCTTC. It codes for CASSLYLAGGNEQFF.

This clonotype showed up many times. The chain links TRBV7-9 to TRBJ2-1; TRBD1 matches at 10 bases. The CDR3 covers 15 residues. V was pared by 7 bases and J by 7 bases, with 10 bases of the junction left unmatched. Germline lookup yields CDR1 SEHNR and CDR2 FQNEAQ (reference sequence). Here the CDR3 DNA reads TGTGCCAGCACATCCCGGGACAGGGGAAGAAATGAGCAGTTCTTC. Translated: CASTSRDRGRNEQFF.

This clonotype was observed a few times. The chain uses TRBV7-8 and TRBJ2-7; TRBD1 aligns across 8 bases. CDR1 SGHVS and CDR2 FQNEAQ come from the germline V gene. The CDR3 runs to 15 residues. V was pared by 4 bases and J by 2 bases, with 7 bases of the junction left unmatched. DNA for the CDR3: TGTGCCAGCAGCTCACGGACAGGGACCCCCTACGAGCAGTACTTC. It specifies CASSSRTGTPYEQYF.

The sample holds a few counts of this clonotype. The V gene is TRBV7-2, the J gene TRBJ1-3; no firm D call. The germline V gene encodes CDR1 SGHTA and CDR2 FQGNSA. CDR3 size: 17 residues. V dropped 1 base and J dropped 4 bases, with 17 bases sitting between them. The CDR3 DNA reads TGTGCCAGCAGCTTAGGCCCGCTTATGATTGGGGGAAACACCATATATTTT. It yields the protein CASSLGPLMIGGNTIYF.

This clonotype was detected a few times. The CDR3 spells CASSSQGSGANVLTF. The DNA of the CDR3 is TGTGCCAGCAGTTCACAGGGGTCTGGGGCCAACGTCCTGACTTTC. The chain joins TRBV6-1 to TRBJ2-6; TRBD1 matches 7 bases. The CDR3 consists of 15 residues. With 5 bases clipped from V and 1 base from J, the junction kept 2 bases outside the gene matches. Germline CDR1 and CDR2: MNHNS and SASEGT.

This clonotype was seen a handful of times. CDR3 residues: CASSPWGRGGTLAEAFF. The CDR3 DNA reads TGTGCCAGCAGCCCGTGGGGGAGAGGGGGCACTTTGGCTGAAGCTTTCTTT. The V and J genes are TRBV7-2 and TRBJ1-1, with 7 positions matching TRBD1. Unmatched junction bases numbered 18, after V lost 5 bases and J lost 6 bases. Germline-derived CDR1 and CDR2 are SGHTA and FQGNSA. This CDR3 is 17 amino acids long.

This clonotype has at least ten counts. The V and J genes are TRBV5-1 and TRBJ2-1, with 15 nucleotides matching TRBD2. With 1 base clipped from V and 7 bases from J, the junction kept 6 bases outside the gene matches. In germline, CDR1 is SGHRS, CDR2 YFSETQ. There are 17 residues in the CDR3. In nucleotides, the CDR3 is TGCGCCAGCAGCTTGCTAGGACTAGCGGGAGGGAGAAATGAGCAGTTCTTC. It specifies CASSLLGLAGGRNEQFF.

About this clonotype: The germline gene is not matched at one end of the junction; a read error may be the cause. This chain connects TRBV27 to TRBJ2-7; 12 bases are shared with TRBD2. The CDR3 length is 16 residues. Germline-derived CDR1 and CDR2 are MNHEY and SMNVEV (reference sequence). CDR3: CASRFWTSGTEGEQYF. The CDR3 region has the DNA TGTGCCAGCCGTTTCTGGACTAGCGGGACCGAGGGGGAGCAGTACTTC.

The J gene is TRBJ2-1, the V gene TRBV7-8, with TRBD2 matching over 13 bases. The germline V gene has CDR1 SGHVS and CDR2 FQNEAQ. Trimming at V came to 1 base and at J to 4 bases, leaving 7 bases not matched to a gene. The CDR3 is 18 residues long. CDR3 in DNA: TGTGCCAGCAGCTTAGTAACTAGCGGGGGGGCCTCGTACAATGAGCAGTTCTTC. Translating gives CASSLVTSGGASYNEQFF.

This clonotype has more than one count but fewer than ten. The chain links TRBV10-3 to TRBJ2-5; D is perhaps TRBD2 (6 bases). Per germline, CDR1 ENHRY and CDR2 SYGVKD. V gave up 0 bases and J gave up 9 bases, with 11 bases separating them. The CDR3 has 13 amino acids. CDR3 residues: CAISESGTSAQYF. The CDR3 DNA sequence: TGTGCCATCAGTGAGTCGGGGACTTCGGCCCAGTACTTC.

Only one count was recorded for this clonotype. The genes are TRBV5-4 and TRBJ2-3, with no clear D. V dropped 1 base and J dropped 6 bases, with 9 bases sitting between them. The V gene's germline CDR1 is SGHNT and CDR2 YYREEE (reference sequence). The CDR3 consists of 13 residues. CDR3 residues: CASSLFLSDTQYF. In nucleotides, the CDR3 is TGTGCCAGCAGCTTGTTTCTCTCCGATACGCAGTATTTT.

Ten or more counts support this clonotype. The V gene is TRBV7-2, the J gene TRBJ2-4; D remains ambiguous. The V gene's germline CDR1 is SGHTA and CDR2 FQGNSA. The CDR3 consists of 16 residues. V shed 5 bases and J shed 1 base, with 15 bases lying between them. The CDR3, as DNA: TGTGCCAGCAGCCAAGACCTCGGGCCGGCCAAAAACATTCAGTACTTC. It encodes CASSQDLGPAKNIQYF.

This chain links TRBV12-3 or TRBV12-4 with TRBJ1-2, with 8 bases that match TRBD1. The V gene end was trimmed by 7 bases and the J gene end by 7 bases; junction bases not matched to a gene: 11. The CDR3 totals 14 residues. The CDR3 bases are TGTGCCAGCATCGAAACCGGGACAGGCCGTGGCTACACCTTC. Its protein is CASIETGTGRGYTF.

The CDR3 is CASTGGYNEQFF. The CDR3 nucleotides read TGTGCCAGCACGGGGGGGTACAATGAGCAGTTCTTC. The V and J genes are TRBV7-2 and TRBJ2-1; 8 nucleotides line up with TRBD2. The germline gives CDR1 SGHTA, CDR2 FQGNSA. CDR3 length: 12 amino acids. V gave up 7 bases and J gave up 4 bases; unmatched junction bases: 0.

This clonotype was seen more than once but under ten times. The chain couples TRBV4-2 to TRBJ1-1, with D possibly matching TRBD1 (5 bases). Germline V lookup: CDR1 LGHNA, CDR2 YNFKEQ. Trimming stripped 3 bases from V and 2 bases from J, with 13 bases between. CDR3 length: 15 amino acids. The CDR3 is CASSQRQFSNTEAFF. CDR3 nucleotide sequence: TGTGCCAGCAGCCAGAGACAGTTCTCCAACACTGAAGCTTTCTTT.

The V call is TRBV27, the J call TRBJ2-7; D is unclear. CDR3 length: 14 amino acids. Germline CDR1 is MNHEY and CDR2 is SMNVEV (reference sequence). The germline V and J ends were trimmed by 3 bases and 0 bases, with 9 bases remaining between them. The CDR3 DNA follows: TGTGCCAGCAGTTTCAGGCCCGTCTCCTACGAGCAGTACTTC. Its translation is CASSFRPVSYEQYF.

This clonotype has only a few counts. The rearrangement uses TRBV7-2 and TRBJ2-3; perhaps TRBD2 as D (6 bases). The germline CDR1 and CDR2 sequences are SGHTA and FQGNSA. Trimming pared 2 bases from V and 3 bases from J, leaving 15 bases between. The CDR3 runs 16 residues. CDR3 sequence: CASSLRLLAETDTQYF. The CDR3 coding sequence is TGTGCCAGCAGCTTACGTCTCTTAGCGGAAACAGATACGCAGTATTTT.

The chain recombines TRBV7-6 with TRBJ2-5, with D perhaps being TRBD1 or TRBD2 (6 bases each). V was shortened by 3 bases and J by 5 bases, with 25 bases between the two germline ends. CDR1 is SGHVS, CDR2 FNYEAQ, per germline. The CDR3 contains 18 residues. The CDR3, as DNA: TGTGCCAGCAGCTTTGATCTAGGGGGGACGGGGGAAGGGGAGACCCAGTACTTC. Protein: CASSFDLGGTGEGETQYF.

V gene TRBV6-1 combines with J gene TRBJ1-2; D uncertain. Germline V CDR1 and CDR2: MNHNS, SASEGT. V was cut by 7 bases and J by 8 bases, with 14 bases left in between. This CDR3 has 12 residues. CDR3 region: CASKGGSSGYTF. The CDR3 nucleotides are TGTGCCAGCAAGGGCGGATCGAGCGGCTACACCTTC.